This T cell receptor (beta chain) was recovered during a study of blood T cell repertoires in COVID-19. The wider study: Sites in the United States, Italy and Spain provided acute and convalescent COVID-19 samples. T cells, B-cell-depleted T cells, or PBMCs provided the cDNA or gDNA that served as material.

After removal of 5 bases from V and 5 bases from J, the junction contained 9 bases not matched to a gene. The germline V gene has CDR1 MNHNY and CDR2 SVGAGI (reference sequence). The CDR3 totals 15 residues. In the study's own analysis: For nucleated cells, counts were estimated from reference gene primer amplification. TCRdb's copy holds only in-frame clones and misses some; the assay was immunoSEQ multiplex PCR. V and J calls plus clone size are reproduced from that table; the DNA served to infer D and trimming. The sample yields over 150,000 clones, 84% seen once. The receptor was derived from a human donor in a cohort sampled during active COVID-19. The rearrangement uses TRBV6-6 and TRBJ2-3; 8 bases map to TRBD2. Sequencing was done on a sample of peripheral blood. CDR3 sequence: CASSTSGGRIDTQYF. CDR3 in DNA: TGTGCCAGCAGTACCTCGGGGGGGCGGATAGATACGCAGTATTTT.